Listed here are 19 T cell receptor beta chains from one sample, sequenced in a study of T cells after yellow fever vaccination. TCRdb ran MiXCR on the 5' RACE reads and lists one entry per CDR3 protein. In the table there are 510,000 or so distinct CDR3 sequences, approximately 21% of which are singletons. The material sequenced was PBMCs, taken 15 days after the yellow fever booster vaccination. All receptors come from a man aged 25 to 45 who received the YFV17D yellow fever vaccine.

This clonotype came up a few times. The V call is TRBV6-5, the J call TRBJ2-7; the match to TRBD2 covers 7 bases. The CDR3 runs 15 residues. The V and J ends lost 4 bases and 4 bases, in that order; junction bases with no gene match: 10. Per germline, CDR1 MNHEY and CDR2 SVGAGI. DNA of the CDR3: TGTGCCAGCAGTTTCGTGACGGGAGGCTATTACGAGCAGTACTTC. This codes for CASSFVTGGYYEQYF.

The J gene is TRBJ2-3, the V gene TRBV20-1, with 8 nucleotides matching TRBD1. Germline trimming cut 0 bases from V and 2 bases from J; bases unmatched to any gene: 16. This CDR3 region has 19 residues. Germline V CDR1 and CDR2: DFQATT, SNEGSKA (reference sequence). CDR3 protein: CSARDRTPPGQGVTDTQYF. CDR3 in DNA: TGCAGTGCTAGAGATAGGACCCCCCCCGGACAGGGTGTCACAGATACGCAGTATTTT.

A few counts support this clonotype. J is TRBJ2-2 and V is TRBV11-3; possibly TRBD1 for D (6 bases). V lost 6 bases to trimming and J lost 3 bases, with 17 bases between them. Germline V lookup: CDR1 SGHNT, CDR2 YENEEA. The CDR3 length is 16 residues. CDR3 in amino acids: CASSFRAQGDTGELFF. CDR3 in DNA: TGTGCCAGCAGTTTTAGGGCACAGGGTGACACCGGGGAGCTGTTTTTT.

This clonotype has only a few counts. This chain uses TRBV7-9 with TRBJ1-5, with D perhaps matching TRBD1 (5 bases). The CDR3 is made up of 14 amino acids. The V gene's germline CDR1 is SEHNR and CDR2 FQNEAQ (reference sequence). The V end lost 5 bases, the J end lost 2 bases, and 10 bases lay between the germline ends. CDR3 DNA sequence: TGTGCCAGCAGCGTTGGAGGGGGCAATCAGCCCCAGCATTTT. Translated: CASSVGGGNQPQHF.

The rearrangement joins TRBV16 to TRBJ2-2, with D hard to call. The CDR3 is made up of 14 amino acids. Germline values: CDR1 KGHSY, CDR2 FQNENV. The V end was cut by 1 base, the J end by 3 bases, with 6 bases between. CDR3 sequence reads: CASSQFHDTGELFF. The CDR3 coding sequence is TGTGCCAGCAGCCAATTTCACGACACCGGGGAGCTGTTTTTT.

The rearrangement joins TRBV5-1 to TRBJ1-4; D call uncertain. This CDR3 contains 15 residues. V was trimmed by 0 bases and J by 0 bases, leaving 6 bases between them. Germline V gene data show CDR1 as SGHRS and CDR2 as YFSETQ. The CDR3 loop is CASSLAQATNEKLFF. The CDR3 DNA is TGCGCCAGCAGCTTGGCCCAAGCAACTAATGAAAAACTGTTTTTT.

The rearrangement joins TRBV18 to TRBJ2-3; D tentatively reads TRBD1 or TRBD2 (5 bases each). The CDR3 runs 14 residues. Per the germline V gene, CDR1 is KGHSH and CDR2 is LQKENI. V was cut by 1 base and J by 4 bases, with 9 bases left in between. CDR3 amino acids: CASSPLGVSDTQYF. CDR3 sequence (DNA): TGTGCCAGCTCACCACTGGGGGTATCAGATACGCAGTATTTT.

To note about this clonotype: The germline gene is not matched at one end of the junction; a read error may be the cause. The chain is built from TRBV4-3 and TRBJ2-7, with 8 bases fitting TRBD2. The CDR3 runs 15 residues. CDR1 and CDR2 (germline): LGHNA, YSLEER. CDR3 residues: CASSYQRAGEYGQYF. The CDR3 DNA is TGCGCCAGCAGCTACCAACGAGCGGGGGAGTACGGGCAGTACTTC.

The chain links TRBV9 to TRBJ1-2; D is undetermined. This CDR3 is built from 12 residues. V was trimmed by 3 bases and J by 2 bases, leaving 5 bases between them. Germline V gene lookup returns CDR1 SGDLS and CDR2 YYNGEE. DNA for the CDR3: TGTGCCAGCAGCGCAAACAACTATGGCTACACCTTC. Its protein is CASSANNYGYTF. Complete variable domain (other parts from reference TRBV9 and TRBJ1-2): DSGVTQTPKHLITATGQRVTLRCSPRSGDLSVYWYQQSLDQGLQFLIQYYNGEERAKGNILERFSAQQFPDLHSELNLSSLELGDSALYFCASSANNYGYTFGSGTRLTVV.

In this sample, this clonotype turned up a few times. The chain combines TRBV7-8 with TRBJ1-2, with a weak D call TRBD1 (6 bases). The CDR3 runs 14 residues. Looked up from germline, CDR1 is SGHVS and CDR2 is FQNEAQ. V was shortened by 1 base and J by 4 bases, with 10 bases between the two germline ends. CDR3 amino acids: CASSLGQEGYGYTF. In DNA form, the CDR3 reads TGTGCCAGCAGCTTAGGACAGGAAGGCTATGGCTACACCTTC.

The chain recombines TRBV20-1 with TRBJ2-7; D unresolved. Trimming stripped 3 bases from V and 7 bases from J, with 10 bases between. The CDR3 runs to 11 residues. Germline V gene sequence: CDR1 DFQATT, CDR2 SNEGSKA (reference sequence). CDR3 region: CSARDPSEQYF. DNA of the CDR3: TGCAGTGCTAGGGACCCGAGTGAGCAGTACTTC.

There are a few counts of this clonotype. The chain carries TRBV5-1 and TRBJ1-1; TRBD1 might be the D (5 bases). The V end lost 0 bases, the J end lost 4 bases, and 13 bases lay between the germline ends. The CDR3 runs 15 residues. Germline assignment: CDR1 SGHRS and CDR2 YFSETQ. CDR3 sequence: CASSLGVRQGTEAFF. The CDR3 DNA reads as TGCGCCAGCAGCTTGGGAGTCAGGCAGGGCACTGAAGCTTTCTTT.

This CDR3 reads CASSSLGTGGSGYTF. DNA for the CDR3: TGCGCCAGCAGCTCCCTCGGGACAGGGGGCAGTGGCTACACCTTC. V and J are TRBV5-1 and TRBJ1-2, with 12 positions matching TRBD1. The CDR3 loop spans 15 amino acids. The germline V gene encodes CDR1 SGHRS and CDR2 YFSETQ. Trimming removed 3 bases from V and 7 bases from J; junction bases left unmatched: 7.

This clonotype showed up many times. Mismatch with germline at one junction end may stem from a read error. V and J are TRBV3-1 and TRBJ2-5; D gene ambiguous. This CDR3 has 12 amino acids. CDR1 LGHDT and CDR2 YNNKEL come from the germline V gene (reference sequence). CDR3 sequence: CASSQDERTQYF. CDR3 coding DNA: TGCGCCAGCAGCCAAGATGAACGGACCCAGTACTTC.

This chain uses TRBV20-1 with TRBJ2-7; 8 bases match TRBD1. Germline lookup yields CDR1 DFQATT and CDR2 SNEGSKA (reference sequence). The CDR3 is 14 residues long. J was trimmed by 3 bases and V by 1 base; bases with no gene match: 5. Written as DNA, the CDR3 is TGCAGTGCTAGAGCGGGACAGGAGTTCTACGAGCAGTACTTC. Its protein product is CSARAGQEFYEQYF.

This clonotype has a handful of counts. The chain combines TRBV29-1 with TRBJ2-2; D gene ambiguous. Trimming removed 6 bases from V and 1 base from J, with 12 bases in between. The CDR3 sequence is 14 residues long. Germline CDR1 SQVTM, CDR2 ANQGSEA. CDR3 loop: CSVNLGRNTGELFF. The CDR3 nucleotides read TGCAGCGTAAACCTAGGCAGGAACACCGGGGAGCTGTTTTTT.

This clonotype was seen only a few times. The chain couples TRBV29-1 to TRBJ2-3, with D perhaps TRBD1 (5 bases). Per the germline V gene, CDR1 is SQVTM and CDR2 is ANQGSEA. Trimming stripped 3 bases from V and 0 bases from J, with 10 bases between. CDR3 length: 14 amino acids. CDR3 DNA sequence: TGCAGCGTTGATGAGGCAGGGAGCACAGATACGCAGTATTTT. It codes for CSVDEAGSTDTQYF.

The chain employs TRBV2 and TRBJ2-1; 10 nucleotides match TRBD2. Germline loops: CDR1 SNHLY, CDR2 FYNNEI. J lost 8 bases, V lost 5 bases, and 9 bases had no gene match. This CDR3 contains 15 residues. The CDR3 sequence: CASSTSGTPGDEQFF. DNA for the CDR3: TGTGCCAGCAGTACTAGCGGGACTCCGGGCGATGAGCAGTTCTTC.

The chain is built from TRBV19 and TRBJ2-1, with D hard to call. Germline V lookup: CDR1 LNHDA, CDR2 SQIVND (reference sequence). Trimming removed 3 bases at V and 8 bases at J, with 8 bases between. The CDR3 has 12 residues. The chain's CDR3 is CASSIVEDEQFF. The DNA for the CDR3 is TGTGCCAGTAGTATTGTAGAGGATGAGCAGTTCTTC.